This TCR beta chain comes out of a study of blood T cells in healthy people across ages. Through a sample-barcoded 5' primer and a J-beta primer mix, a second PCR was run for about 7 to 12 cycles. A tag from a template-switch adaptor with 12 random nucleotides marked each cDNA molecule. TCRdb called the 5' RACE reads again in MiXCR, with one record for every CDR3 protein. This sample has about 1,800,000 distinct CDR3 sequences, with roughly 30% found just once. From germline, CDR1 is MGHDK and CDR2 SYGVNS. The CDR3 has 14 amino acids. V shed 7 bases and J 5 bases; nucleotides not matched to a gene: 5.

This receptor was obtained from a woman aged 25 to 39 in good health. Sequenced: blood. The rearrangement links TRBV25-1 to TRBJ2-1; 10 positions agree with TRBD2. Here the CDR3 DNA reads TGTGCCAGCAAGGGGAGCGGGAGGGACAATGAGCAGTTCTTC. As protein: CASKGSGRDNEQFF.